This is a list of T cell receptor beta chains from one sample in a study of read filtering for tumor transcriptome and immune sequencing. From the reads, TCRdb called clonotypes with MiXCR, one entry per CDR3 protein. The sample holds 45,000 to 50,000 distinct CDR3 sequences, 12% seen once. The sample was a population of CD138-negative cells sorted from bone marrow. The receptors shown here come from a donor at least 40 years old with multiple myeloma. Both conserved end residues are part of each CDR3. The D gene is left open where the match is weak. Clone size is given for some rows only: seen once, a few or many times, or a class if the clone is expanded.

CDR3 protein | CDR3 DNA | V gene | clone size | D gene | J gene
CSADPLTSGRAEARTDTQYF | TGCAGTGCCGACCCCCTGACTAGCGGGAGGGCCGAGGCCCGCACAGATACGCAGTATTTT | TRBV20-1 | many | TRBD2 | TRBJ2-3
CASSLWGTTPYEQYF | TGTGCCAGCAGTTTATGGGGGACTACGCCCTACGAGCAGTACTTC | TRBV28 | many | TRBD2 | TRBJ2-7
CATSDLWGSTGELFF | TGTGCCACCAGTGATTTGTGGGGATCCACCGGGGAGCTGTTTTTT | TRBV24-1 | many | - | TRBJ2-2
CASSLSGRSLTGELFF | TGTGCCAGCAGCCTTAGCGGGCGGAGCCTCACCGGGGAGCTGTTTTTT | TRBV3-1 | - | TRBD2 | TRBJ2-2
CASSLADRAVLNTGELFF | TGTGCCAGCAGCTTGGCAGACAGGGCGGTTTTGAACACCGGGGAGCTGTTTTTT | TRBV25-1 | - | TRBD1 | TRBJ2-2
CASTTNRGKTGELFF | TGTGCCAGCACCACTAACAGGGGAAAGACCGGGGAGCTGTTTTTT | TRBV11-2 | many | TRBD1 | TRBJ2-2
CASSFSDRAGSYGYTF | TGTGCCAGCAGTTTTTCGGACAGAGCTGGGAGCTATGGCTACACCTTC | TRBV28 | many | - | TRBJ1-2
CAWGDIRGTGIDEQYF | TGTGCCTGGGGGGATATCCGAGGGACAGGGATCGACGAGCAGTACTTC | TRBV30 | - | TRBD1 | TRBJ2-7
CATSDVRFAGSTDTQYF | TGTGCCACCAGTGATGTACGCTTTGCGGGTAGCACAGATACGCAGTATTTT | TRBV24-1 | many | - | TRBJ2-3
CASSGQGFFNYGYTF | TGTGCCAGCTCCGGACAGGGCTTTTTTAACTATGGCTACACCTTC | TRBV28 | many | TRBD1 | TRBJ1-2